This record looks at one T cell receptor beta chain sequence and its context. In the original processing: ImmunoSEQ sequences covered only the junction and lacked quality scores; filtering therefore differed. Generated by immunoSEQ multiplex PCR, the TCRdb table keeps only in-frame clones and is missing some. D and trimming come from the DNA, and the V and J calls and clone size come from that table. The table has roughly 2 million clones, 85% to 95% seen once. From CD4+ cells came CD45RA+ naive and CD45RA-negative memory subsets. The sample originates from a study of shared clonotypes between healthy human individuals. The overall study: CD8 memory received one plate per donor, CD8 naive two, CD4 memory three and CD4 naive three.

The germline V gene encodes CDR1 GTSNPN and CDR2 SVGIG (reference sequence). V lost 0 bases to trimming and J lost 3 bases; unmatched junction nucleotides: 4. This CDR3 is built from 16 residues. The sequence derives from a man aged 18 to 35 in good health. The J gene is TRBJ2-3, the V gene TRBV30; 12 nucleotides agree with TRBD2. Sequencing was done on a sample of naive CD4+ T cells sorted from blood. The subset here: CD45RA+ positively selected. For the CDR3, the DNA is TGTGCCTGGAGTGTCGGACTAGCGGGGCAGACAGATACGCAGTATTTT. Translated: CAWSVGLAGQTDTQYF.